Following are 15 T cell receptor beta chains from one sample sequenced in a study of early T cells in non-severe SARS-CoV-2 infection. MiXCR was run by TCRdb on the 5' RACE reads, yielding one entry per CDR3 protein. The profile shows tens of thousands of distinct CDR3 sequences, 8.5% to 10% of them singletons. The material sequenced was whole blood. Receptors were obtained from an adult who was a healthcare worker with PCR-confirmed SARS-CoV-2 infection or an uninfected control (not recorded which).

There are a few counts of this clonotype. The chain carries TRBV15 and TRBJ1-1; D is uncertain. This CDR3 has 14 amino acids. V was shortened by 0 bases and J by 7 bases, with 12 bases between the two germline ends. Germline lookup yields CDR1 LNHNV and CDR2 YYDKDF (reference sequence). CDR3 nucleotides: TGTGCCACCAGCAGAGATTGGCGGGGAAGTGAAGCTTTCTTT. As protein: CATSRDWRGSEAFF.

This clonotype was seen a few times. The chain's CDR3 is CASSSGDGSQPQHF. The CDR3 DNA reads TGTGCCAGCAGTTCAGGAGACGGTAGTCAGCCCCAGCATTTT. The V and J genes are TRBV12-3 or TRBV12-4 and TRBJ1-5; the D is unclear. V was shortened by 4 bases and J by 6 bases, with 13 bases between the two germline ends. The CDR3 runs 14 residues.

There are a few counts of this clonotype. The chain carries TRBV7-2 and TRBJ2-7; 15 positions agree with TRBD2. Germline CDR1 is SGHTA and CDR2 is FQGNSA. The V and J ends lost 7 bases and 2 bases, in that order; junction bases with no gene match: 9. The CDR3 has 17 amino acids. The DNA of the CDR3 is TGTGCCAGCATTTGGACTAGCGGGAGGGCCCCACCCTACGAGCAGTACTTC. Translating it yields CASIWTSGRAPPYEQYF. The full variable domain, with the rest looked up from reference TRBV7-2 and TRBJ2-7, is GAGVSQSPSNKVTEKGKDVELRCDPISGHTALYWYRQSLGQGLEFLIYFQGNSAPDKSGLPSDRFSAERTGGSVSTLTIQRTQQEDSAVYLCASIWTSGRAPPYEQYFGPGTRLTVT.

This chain joins TRBV29-1 and TRBJ2-5; a possible D gene is TRBD1 (6 bases). V was shortened by 3 bases and J by 1 base, with 15 bases between the two germline ends. Germline V gene sequence: CDR1 SQVTM, CDR2 ANQGSEA. The CDR3 contains 15 residues. The CDR3 nucleotides read TGCAGCGTTGAGTTGGCAGGGACAAGCCAAGAGACCCAGTACTTC. Its protein is CSVELAGTSQETQYF.

A few counts support this clonotype. The chain has TRBV10-2 and TRBJ2-1, with 9 nucleotides matching TRBD1. After removal of 5 bases from V and 3 bases from J, the junction contained 5 bases not matched to a gene. Germline CDR1 WSHSY, CDR2 SAAADI. This CDR3 comprises 15 residues. In DNA, the CDR3 is TGCGCCAGCAGTTGGACAGGGGCCGGCTACAATGAGCAGTTCTTC. This translates into CASSWTGAGYNEQFF.

This chain connects TRBV6-2 or TRBV6-3 to TRBJ2-7; possible D gene TRBD1, 6 bases. The CDR3 covers 11 residues. V gave up 6 bases and J gave up 7 bases, with 10 bases separating them. Germline CDR1 MNHEY, CDR2 SVGEGT. In DNA, the CDR3 is TGTGCCAGCAGAAAAACAGGGGAGCAGTACTTC. It encodes CASRKTGEQYF.

This clonotype occurred many times. The chain joins TRBV11-1 to TRBJ1-1, with D uncertain. The CDR3 sequence is 12 residues long. The germline V and J ends were trimmed by 3 bases and 8 bases, with 10 bases remaining between them. The germline gives CDR1 SGHAT, CDR2 FQDESV (reference sequence). The CDR3 DNA follows: TGTGCCAGCAGCTTCCTGGGCGAAGAAGCTTTCTTT. It encodes CASSFLGEEAFF.

V and J are TRBV7-9 and TRBJ2-2; TRBD1 is a possible D gene (6 bases). The CDR3 runs 14 residues. CDR1 is SEHNR and CDR2 is FQNEAQ in the germline V gene (reference sequence). V was clipped by 5 bases and J by 5 bases, with 12 bases between them. CDR3: CASSQHTGTGELFF. CDR3 nucleotide sequence: TGTGCCAGCAGCCAGCACACAGGGACCGGGGAGCTGTTTTTT.

This clonotype has more than one count but fewer than ten. The rearrangement links TRBV2 to TRBJ2-3; no clear D. The ends were cut back, 7 bases at V and 1 base at J, with 15 bases in the middle. In germline, CDR1 is SNHLY, CDR2 FYNNEI. The CDR3 is made up of 15 amino acids. The CDR3 here is CASNPIKRGTDTQYF. The CDR3, as DNA: TGTGCCAGCAACCCGATCAAACGGGGCACAGATACGCAGTATTTT.

This clonotype was detected many times. The V and J genes are TRBV29-1 and TRBJ1-1; D is undetermined. This CDR3 comprises 10 residues. Per germline, CDR1 SQVTM and CDR2 ANQGSEA. The V end was cut by 5 bases, the J end by 5 bases, with 6 bases between. CDR3 region: CSVSRTEAFF. CDR3 DNA: TGCAGCGTTAGCCGAACTGAAGCTTTCTTT.

This clonotype came up a few times. This sequence joins TRBV3-1 and TRBJ1-1, with D possibly TRBD1 on 5 matching bases. Germline V gene sequence: CDR1 LGHDT, CDR2 YNNKEL (reference sequence). This CDR3 region has 14 residues. V was shortened by 6 bases and J by 1 base, with 12 bases between the two germline ends. The CDR3 nucleotides are TGTGCCAGCAGTACATTCCAGGGGAACACTGAAGCTTTCTTT. It specifies CASSTFQGNTEAFF.

This clonotype was seen more than once but under ten times. The genes are TRBV7-8 and TRBJ2-5, with TRBD1 matching over 10 bases. Per germline, CDR1 SGHVS and CDR2 FQNEAQ. This CDR3 contains 13 residues. V shed 8 bases and J 2 bases; nucleotides not matched to a gene: 2. The CDR3 loop reads CASWTGGQETQYF. Written as DNA, the CDR3 is TGTGCCAGCTGGACAGGGGGACAAGAGACCCAGTACTTC.

Many counts were recorded for this clonotype. One junction end does not reproduce the germline sequence, and a read error may be involved. The chain employs TRBV4-1 and TRBJ2-1, with 9 bases fitting TRBD2. The length of the CDR3 is 15 residues. CDR1 is MGHRA and CDR2 is YSYEKL in the germline V gene. This CDR3 is CASSQPARGRLAGVF. The CDR3 coding sequence is TGCGCCAGCAGCCAACCAGCAAGGGGCCGATTAGCGGGAGTTTTC.

This clonotype has a count of ten or more. The rearrangement links TRBV29-1 to TRBJ2-6, with D perhaps matching TRBD1 or TRBD2 (6 bases each). The CDR3 is made up of 14 amino acids. Between the trimmed V and J ends, which lost 7 bases and 3 bases, there was a span of 13 bases. The V gene's germline CDR1 is SQVTM and CDR2 ANQGSEA. The CDR3 sequence: CSATGAGGANVLTF. The CDR3 DNA reads TGCAGCGCCACGGGGGCAGGTGGGGCCAACGTCCTGACTTTC.

This clonotype was counted at least ten times. The chain joins TRBV27 to TRBJ2-1, with D perhaps TRBD1 or TRBD2 (5 bases each). Germline V gene data show CDR1 as MNHEY and CDR2 as SMNVEV (reference sequence). Trimming cost V 3 bases and J 5 bases, with 8 bases left between them. CDR3 size: 13 residues. The CDR3 spells CASSFEGNNEQFF. In DNA, the CDR3 is TGTGCCAGCAGTTTCGAGGGGAACAATGAGCAGTTCTTC.